The 28 T cell receptor beta chains presented below share a single source sample, sequenced in a study of response to subunit inactivated influenza vaccine. TCRdb independently ran MiXCR on the RT-PCR reads; one entry per CDR3 protein. The sample has more than 500,000 distinct CDR3 sequences, around 11% seen once. This same sample was also part of a study on T cells expressing NK-cell markers. As reported in that work: TCR beta cDNA was generated via 5'RACE template switching incorporating UMIs.

The sequencing used PBMCs from blood, collected on the day of vaccination. These receptors all stem from a man in his forties or fifties who received an inactivated influenza vaccine.

This clonotype turned up a few times. The chain uses TRBV5-6 and TRBJ1-6, with D hard to call. The CDR3 length is 15 residues. V was clipped by 2 bases and J by 6 bases, with 12 bases between them. Germline V CDR1 and CDR2: SGHDT, YYEEEE. The CDR3 region has the DNA TGTGCCAGCAGCTTCGATCCGGGCGGTAATTCACCCCTCCACTTT. It encodes CASSFDPGGNSPLHF.

The chain employs TRBV6-1 and TRBJ2-5, with TRBD2 matching 9 bases. The junction had 5 bases not matched to a gene; V was cut back by 5 bases and J by 1 base. Germline V gene sequence: CDR1 MNHNS, CDR2 SASEGT. The CDR3 runs to 15 residues. The CDR3 DNA sequence: TGTGCCAGCAGTCGTGCGGGAGGGATCCAAGAGACCCAGTACTTC. As protein: CASSRAGGIQETQYF.

CDR3 sequence (DNA): TGTGCCAGCAGTTACACCCCCTCTATGTGGATTTCACTACTCAACAATGAGCAGTTCTTC. This sequence encodes CASSYTPSMWISLLNNEQFF. The chain links TRBV6-2 or TRBV6-3 to TRBJ2-1; D is unclear. Looked up from germline, CDR1 is MNHEY and CDR2 is SVGEGT. V was pared by 2 bases and J by 5 bases, with 28 bases between. The CDR3 consists of 20 residues.

This clonotype was counted at least ten times. The chain has TRBV30 and TRBJ2-1; D is perhaps TRBD2 (6 bases). Germline values: CDR1 GTSNPN, CDR2 SVGIG (reference sequence). V shed 6 bases and J shed 10 bases, with 16 bases lying between them. The CDR3 is made up of 12 amino acids. CDR3 loop: CACRDWRFEQFF. The DNA for the CDR3 is TGTGCCTGCCGGGACTGGCGTTTCGAGCAGTTCTTC.

The V gene is TRBV20-1, the J gene TRBJ2-7; TRBD2 agrees at 10 bases. J was trimmed by 7 bases and V by 5 bases; bases with no gene match: 14. This CDR3 spans 15 amino acids. Germline CDR1 reads DFQATT; CDR2 reads SNEGSKA (reference sequence). The CDR3 loop reads CSAPRIAGGPVEQYF. The CDR3 region has the DNA TGCAGTGCTCCCCGAATAGCGGGGGGACCCGTGGAGCAGTACTTC.

This clonotype has a count of ten or more. CDR3 coding DNA: TGTGCCAGCAGCCCCGACTGGGGGGTAGATACGCAGTATTTT. Translated, it gives CASSPDWGVDTQYF. This chain uses TRBV12-3 or TRBV12-4 with TRBJ2-3; D perhaps matches TRBD2 (6 bases). The CDR3 runs 14 residues. With 6 bases removed from V and 5 bases from J, the gap between germline ends came to 15 bases.

This clonotype was seen more than once but under ten times. The genes are TRBV15 and TRBJ1-4; D gene unclear. Germline V gives CDR1 LNHNV, CDR2 YYDKDF (reference sequence). The length of the CDR3 is 12 residues. V was shortened by 3 bases and J by 6 bases, with 5 bases between the two germline ends. The CDR3 sequence is CATSSPHEKLFF. DNA for the CDR3: TGTGCCACCAGCAGCCCGCATGAAAAACTGTTTTTT.

The J gene is TRBJ2-5, the V gene TRBV5-1; 11 bases are a match to TRBD2. Per germline, CDR1 SGHRS and CDR2 YFSETQ. V was pared by 0 bases and J by 2 bases, with 12 bases of the junction left unmatched. The CDR3 is made up of 19 amino acids. The CDR3 here is CASSLGLAGGPLYQETQYF. The CDR3 DNA is TGCGCCAGCAGCTTGGGTCTAGCGGGGGGCCCATTGTATCAAGAGACCCAGTACTTC.

This clonotype was picked up a small number of times. The chain couples TRBV7-2 to TRBJ2-7, with TRBD2 matching over 12 bases. CDR1 and CDR2 (germline): SGHTA, FQGNSA. The J segment lost 12 bases and the V segment lost 1 base, leaving 4 bases of the junction unmatched. The CDR3 sequence is 13 residues long. Here the CDR3 DNA reads TGTGCCAGCAGCTTAGGACTAGCGGGAGAAAGGTACTTC. Amino acids: CASSLGLAGERYF.

This clonotype came up a few times. V is TRBV5-6 and J is TRBJ2-1; D gene unclear. Germline CDR1 SGHDT, CDR2 YYEEEE. The V gene lost 1 base and the J gene lost 10 bases, with 9 bases spanning the gap. The CDR3 contains 12 residues. CDR3 sequence (DNA): TGTGCCAGCAGCTTGATGGACGTAGAGCAGTTCTTC. Translated: CASSLMDVEQFF. The full variable domain, in which reference TRBV5-6 and TRBJ2-1 provide the parts outside the CDR3, is DAGVTQSPTHLIKTRGQQVTLRCSPKSGHDTVSWYQQALGQGPQFIFQYYEEEERQRGNFPDRFSGHQFPNYSSELNVNALLLGDSALYLCASSLMDVEQFFGPGTRLTVL.

The gene calls are TRBV4-3 and TRBJ1-6; no clear D. The germline V gene encodes CDR1 LGHNA and CDR2 YSLEER. The CDR3 is 18 amino acids. V lost 0 bases and J lost 0, with 12 bases in between. CDR3 nucleotide sequence: TGCGCCAGCAGCCAAGAAACCCCCGGGAGCTCCTATAATTCACCCCTCCACTTT. This codes for CASSQETPGSSYNSPLHF.

This chain connects TRBV2 to TRBJ2-7, with D perhaps TRBD1 or TRBD2 (6 bases each). Germline CDR1 is SNHLY and CDR2 is FYNNEI. With 6 bases removed from V and 4 bases from J, the gap between germline ends came to 16 bases. The CDR3 has 14 amino acids. CDR3 nucleotide sequence: TGTGCCAGCAGAGAAAGGGGGGTAGCGTACGAGCAGTACTTC. Translating it yields CASRERGVAYEQYF.

This clonotype was detected only a few times. V and J are TRBV7-2 and TRBJ2-2, with D uncertain. V gave up 3 bases and J gave up 7 bases, with 9 bases separating them. This CDR3 comprises 13 residues. CDR1 SGHTA and CDR2 FQGNSA come from the germline V gene. Here the CDR3 reads CASSLGRNGELFF. DNA for the CDR3: TGTGCCAGCAGCTTGGGCAGAAACGGGGAGCTGTTTTTT.

In its sample, this clonotype was seen many times. The chain is built from TRBV3-1 and TRBJ2-2; D is uncertain. Trimming shortened V by 1 base and J by 4 bases, and 7 bases separated the two germline ends. The CDR3 totals 14 residues. Germline V gene data show CDR1 as LGHDT and CDR2 as YNNKEL (reference sequence). In DNA, the CDR3 is TGTGCCAGCAGCCAAGGAACCTTCACCGGGGAGCTGTTTTTT. Amino acids: CASSQGTFTGELFF.

This clonotype was seen at least ten times. This chain connects TRBV5-1 to TRBJ1-4; D perhaps matches TRBD1 (5 bases). Germline loops: CDR1 SGHRS, CDR2 YFSETQ. The CDR3 contains 13 residues. Trimming stripped 4 bases from V and 2 bases from J, with 6 bases between. CDR3 DNA: TGCGCCAGCAGCCGACAGACTAATGAAAAACTGTTTTTT. Amino acid sequence: CASSRQTNEKLFF. The full variable domain, in which reference TRBV5-1 and TRBJ1-4 provide the parts outside the CDR3, is KAGVTQTPRYLIKTRGQQVTLSCSPISGHRSVSWYQQTPGQGLQFLFEYFSETQRNKGNFPGRFSGRQFSNSRSEMNVSTLELGDSALYLCASSRQTNEKLFFGSGTQLSVL.

This clonotype was picked up a small number of times. The chain employs TRBV14 and TRBJ2-3, with TRBD2 identical over 10 bases. The J segment lost 8 bases and the V segment lost 0 bases, leaving 2 bases of the junction unmatched. The CDR3 runs to 14 residues. The germline V gene has CDR1 SGHDN and CDR2 FVKESK. CDR3 sequence: CASSQDLAGATQYF. The CDR3 bases are TGTGCCAGCAGCCAAGATCTAGCGGGGGCTACGCAGTATTTT.

This clonotype was detected a few times. The chain is built from TRBV13 and TRBJ1-4; possibly TRBD1 for D (6 bases). Between the trimmed V and J ends, which lost 1 base and 6 bases, there was a span of 15 bases. The CDR3 covers 16 residues. CDR1 and CDR2 (germline): PRHDT, FYEKMQ (reference sequence). This CDR3 is CASSLARGGRDEKLFF. CDR3 sequence (DNA): TGTGCCAGCAGCTTAGCCCGCGGGGGGCGTGATGAAAAACTGTTTTTT. Based on the CDR3 plus reference TRBV13 and TRBJ1-4, the full variable domain is AAGVIQSPRHLIKEKRETATLKCYPIPRHDTVYWYQQGPGQDPQFLISFYEKMQSDKGSIPDRFSAQQFSDYHSELNMSSLELGDSALYFCASSLARGGRDEKLFFGSGTQLSVL.

The chain recombines TRBV28 with TRBJ2-1; 12 positions agree with TRBD2. The CDR3 runs 16 residues. Looked up from germline, CDR1 is MDHEN and CDR2 is SYDVKM. V shed 5 bases and J 2 bases; nucleotides not matched to a gene: 4. The CDR3 nucleotides are TGTGCCAGCAGTGCCCGACTAGCGGGGGCCTACAATGAGCAGTTCTTC. This gives the protein CASSARLAGAYNEQFF.

This chain joins TRBV4-2 and TRBJ2-3; 11 bases match TRBD2. This CDR3 spans 18 amino acids. The ends lost 0 bases at V and 2 bases at J; junction bases unmatched: 7. Per germline, CDR1 LGHNA and CDR2 YNFKEQ. The CDR3 here is CASSQDVTSGMVTDTQYF. The CDR3 DNA follows: TGTGCCAGCAGCCAAGATGTGACTAGCGGGATGGTCACAGATACGCAGTATTTT.

This clonotype was seen more than once but under ten times. The chain joins TRBV12-5 to TRBJ2-7; D may be TRBD2 (6 bases). The V gene's germline CDR1 is LGHNT and CDR2 FRNRAP. Trimming shortened V by 5 bases and J by 3 bases, and 14 bases separated the two germline ends. The CDR3 is 14 amino acids. CDR3 bases: TGTGCTAGTGGTCCCCCCGGGAGATACTACGAGCAGTACTTC. Protein sequence: CASGPPGRYYEQYF.

This clonotype was found a few times. The V and J genes are TRBV7-9 and TRBJ2-1; TRBD2 matches at 12 bases. V was clipped by 4 bases and J by 5 bases; unmatched bases: 3. The CDR3 sequence is 15 residues long. The germline CDR1 and CDR2 sequences are SEHNR and FQNEAQ (reference sequence). The CDR3 sequence: CASSWTSGANNEQFF. The CDR3 DNA reads TGTGCCAGCAGCTGGACTAGCGGGGCAAACAATGAGCAGTTCTTC.

V usage is TRBV20-1 and J usage is TRBJ1-2, with TRBD1 matching over 8 bases. The V gene end was trimmed by 5 bases and the J gene end by 4 bases; junction bases not matched to a gene: 6. This CDR3 has 13 amino acids. CDR1 DFQATT and CDR2 SNEGSKA come from the germline V gene (reference sequence). CDR3 DNA: TGCAGTGCTTGGACAGGGAAGGTCTATGGCTACACCTTC. Its protein product is CSAWTGKVYGYTF.

This clonotype was recorded a few times. The CDR3, as DNA: TGTGCCAGCAGCCCTAGTACAGGGGATGGAACTTATGGCTACACCTTC. It specifies CASSPSTGDGTYGYTF. V is TRBV12-3 or TRBV12-4 and J is TRBJ1-2, with TRBD1 matching 7 bases. The CDR3 is 16 amino acids. The J segment lost 5 bases and the V segment lost 6 bases, leaving 15 bases of the junction unmatched.

There are many counts of this clonotype. The chain couples TRBV12-3 or TRBV12-4 to TRBJ2-1, with TRBD1 matching over 9 bases. The CDR3 is 14 amino acids. After removal of 6 bases from V and 5 bases from J, the junction contained 5 bases not matched to a gene. In DNA, the CDR3 is TGTGCCAGCAGCCCGTGGACAGGGGACAATGAGCAGTTCTTC. This translates into CASSPWTGDNEQFF.

The chain links TRBV7-9 to TRBJ1-1, with D perhaps TRBD1 (5 bases). Between the trimmed V and J ends, which lost 0 bases and 8 bases, there was a span of 13 bases. This CDR3 contains 14 residues. From germline, CDR1 is SEHNR and CDR2 FQNEAQ (reference sequence). The CDR3 region is CASSLASGGDEAFF. The CDR3, as DNA: TGTGCCAGCAGCTTAGCGTCCGGGGGGGACGAAGCTTTCTTT.

The chain employs TRBV4-2 and TRBJ1-4; no clear D. The CDR3 consists of 14 residues. Trimming cost V 10 bases and J 8 bases, with 20 bases left between them. Germline CDR1 LGHNA, CDR2 YNFKEQ. The CDR3 nucleotides are TGTGCCATGGGCCCCGGGCCCCAAGGGGAAAAACTGTTTTTT. Amino acid sequence: CAMGPGPQGEKLFF.

Concerning this clonotype: This may be a read error, as it is one base from a much larger clone. The CDR3: CASSPPQGRDLTDTQYF. The CDR3 nucleotides read TGTGCCAGCAGTCCCCCCCAAGGGCGGGACTTAACAGATACGCAGTATTTT. The chain has TRBV7-2 and TRBJ2-3, with D tentatively TRBD2 (6 bases). This CDR3 has 17 residues. Trimming pared 6 bases from V and 3 bases from J, leaving 22 bases between. The germline gives CDR1 SGHTA, CDR2 FQGNSA. The whole variable domain, remainder taken from reference TRBV7-2 and TRBJ2-3, is GAGVSQSPSNKVTEKGKDVELRCDPISGHTALYWYRQSLGQGLEFLIYFQGNSAPDKSGLPSDRFSAERTGGSVSTLTIQRTQQEDSAVYLCASSPPQGRDLTDTQYFGPGTRLTVL.

In its sample, this clonotype was seen a few times. The chain recombines TRBV18 with TRBJ2-7; D is undetermined. The CDR3 sequence is 14 residues long. The germline CDR1 and CDR2 sequences are KGHSH and LQKENI. Trimming left V 2 bases short and J 3 bases short, with 11 bases between. This CDR3 reads CASSPRSTHYEQYF. DNA of the CDR3: TGTGCCAGCTCACCAAGATCCACCCACTACGAGCAGTACTTC. The full variable domain, with the rest looked up from reference TRBV18 and TRBJ2-7, is NAGVMQNPRHLVRRRGQEARLRCSPMKGHSHVYWYRQLPEEGLKFMVYLQKENIIDESGMPKERFSAEFPKEGPSILRIQQVVRGDSAAYFCASSPRSTHYEQYFGPGTRLTVT.